This T cell receptor beta chain was retrieved from a study of regulatory T cells in long-lasting Graves disease. Overall study context: Persistence in Graves' disease required over 5 years of antithyroid drugs plus positive TSH receptor antibodies.

CDR1 is SGHAT and CDR2 is FQNNGV in the germline V gene. Trimming shortened V by 10 bases and J by 4 bases, and 12 bases separated the two germline ends. The CDR3 loop spans 12 amino acids. On this clonotype itself: The antigen remains undetermined.

To make TCR beta libraries, researchers used iRepertoire HTBI primers and Arm-PCR of CDR3 regions. Via MiXCR, TCRdb re-called the multiplex PCR reads, giving one row per CDR3 protein. This sample has about 400,000 distinct CDR3 sequences, with around 21% found just once. Indicated time point: persistent/refractory GD, antithyroid drugs over 5 years with positive TRAb. PBMCs were the source of the RNA used for TCR sequencing. Whole-study findings and limits: TRBV28 was favored in persistent disease, as were TRBJ1-2 and TRBJ2-5.

Here the sequenced sample was peripheral blood mononuclear cells (PBMCs), taken when the disease was refractory, from a patient treated with antithyroid drugs. The rearrangement uses TRBV11-2 and TRBJ2-3, with D hard to call. This TCR was sampled from a female donor with Graves disease. CDR3 coding DNA: TGTGCCACGGCTTCGTGGGCAGATACGCAGTATTTT. Translation gives CATASWADTQYF.